This T cell receptor beta chain is from a study of T cells in Graves' hyperthyroidism and ophthalmopathy. RNA transcripts were the template for amplifying TCR beta CDR3 regions. Initially, a first-round RT-PCR of the TCR CDR3 employed the HTBI primer set. TCRdb processed the multiplex PCR reads anew with MiXCR; each CDR3 protein has one entry. The sample consists of a few hundred thousand distinct CDR3 sequences, 22% of them appearing once. The CDR3 is 14 amino acids. V lost 7 bases and J lost 0, with 10 bases in between. The V gene's germline CDR1 is SNHLY and CDR2 FYNNEI. This clonotype was found many times.

The chain combines TRBV2 with TRBJ2-4; D is undetermined. The sample taken for sequencing was blood. This clonotype was obtained from a woman in her 70s with Graves' ophthalmopathy. DNA for the CDR3: TGTGCCAGCACCCCTTCGGCAGCCAAAAACATTCAGTACTTC. Translated, it gives CASTPSAAKNIQYF.